This T cell receptor (beta chain) originates from a study of sequential checkpoint blockade in melanoma. Treatment in this sample: randomized to nivolumab then ipilimumab (arm A) or the reverse (arm B). Sequenced by immunoSEQ multiplex PCR; TCRdb stores in-frame clones only, minus some. The table lists under 3,500 clones, around 20% of them singletons. The V segment lost 4 bases and the J segment 3 bases; nucleotides outside the gene matches: 5. Per the germline V gene, CDR1 is LNHDA and CDR2 is SQIVND (reference sequence). CDR3 size: 14 residues. This sample comprised tumor tissue (inferred from file names), obtained from a patient given nivolumab and ipilimumab in sequence. This TCR came from a human patient with melanoma. Some clones in this sample may be carry-over from other donors' samples. V usage is TRBV19 and J usage is TRBJ1-1; the match to TRBD1 covers 7 bases. The CDR3 DNA is TGTGCCAGTAGTAAGGACAGGATGGACACTGAAGCTTTCTTT. This sequence encodes CASSKDRMDTEAFF.